Described below is a single T cell receptor beta chain sequence and its context. The antigen it recognizes is unknown. No much larger clone is present one base from it, and per-base qualities are unavailable. The CDR3 starts with the cysteine, ends with the phenylalanine, and has 16 residues. Here the CDR3 DNA is all that survives: 48 bases in frame from base 1. At the junction V is shortened by 0 bases and J by 0 bases, with 12 bases in between. The germline V gene yields SGHTA for CDR1 and FQGNSA for CDR2. The immunoSEQ Assay, a bias-controlled multiplex PCR, was used to amplify TCRbeta CDR3 regions from genomic DNA. The original pipeline was this. Nucleated cell counts per sample were estimated from amplification of reference gene primers within the assay. To quantify the absolute abundance of each unique TCRbeta CDR3 rearrangement, sequence reads were collapsed and filtered. For each sample, productive Simpson clonality was calculated as the square root of Simpson's diversity index across productive rearrangements. Sourced from immuneACCESS, this table was stored by TCRdb with only in-frame sequences that have V and J called. A share of the clones is absent; for the studies checked, an unresolved V gene accounts for under half, and the remainder has no known explanation. Clone size and the V and J calls come from that table; the DNA yielded D and trimming. In all, the sample holds about 380,000 clones, and 85% of those were seen once. The ten biggest clones cover 3.5% to 4% of the sample.

This sample was taken from a study of blood T cell repertoires in COVID-19 (dated by TCRdb to the early 2020s). With regard to the full study: Samples covering the acute and convalescent phases of COVID-19 were provided by collaborators in the United States, Italy and Spain. Subjects who had been exposed to COVID-19, were actively infected with it, or had recovered from it provided the deeply sampled blood TCRbeta repertoires that made up the dataset. The sample metadata nearly always contained a de-identified subject ID, COVID-19 status, age in years and sex. The repertoires were released in a freely available public database meant as a resource for research on the immune response to SARS-CoV-2. Where HLA class I and class II types were available, the types were taken from metadata supplied by the sample provider, not from assay-based typing. The prospective study material was composed of cDNA or gDNA derived from T cells, B-cell-depleted T cells, or PBMCs. Samples came from the ongoing ImmuneRACE study (first 160 participants) plus 1,254 subjects from 6 global collaborators. The investigation overall reported the following: The quantity of clinical and demographic metadata differed by source and by participant and was supplied without curation.

The collaborating institutions used their own protocols to collect whole blood in K2EDTA tubes. Collaborator samples were shipped for TCRbeta analysis as frozen whole blood, isolated PBMCs, or DNA extracted from either sample type. The chain employs TRBV7-2 and TRBJ2-7; there is no confident call for the D gene. This TCR was sampled from a woman aged 18-29 years with acute or convalescent COVID-19. The source material was peripheral blood. In nucleotides, the sequence is TGTGCCAGCAGCTTAGCGTTTCAGGTGAGCTCCTACGAGCAGTACTTC. Translated, it reads CASSLAFQVSSYEQYF.